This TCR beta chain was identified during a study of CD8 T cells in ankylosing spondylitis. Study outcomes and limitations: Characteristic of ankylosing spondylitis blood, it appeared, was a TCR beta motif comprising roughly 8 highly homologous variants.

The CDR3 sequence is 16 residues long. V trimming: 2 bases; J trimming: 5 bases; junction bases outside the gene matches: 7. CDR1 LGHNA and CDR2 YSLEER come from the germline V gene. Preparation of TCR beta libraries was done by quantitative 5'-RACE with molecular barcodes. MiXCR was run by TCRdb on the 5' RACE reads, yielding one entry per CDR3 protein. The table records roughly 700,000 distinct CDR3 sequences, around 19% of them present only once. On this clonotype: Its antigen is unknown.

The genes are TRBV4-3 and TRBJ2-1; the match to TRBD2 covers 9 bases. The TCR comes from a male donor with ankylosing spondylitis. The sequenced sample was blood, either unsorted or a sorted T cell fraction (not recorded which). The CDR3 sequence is CASSQLPGLADNEQFF. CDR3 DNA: TGCGCCAGCAGCCAATTACCGGGACTAGCTGACAATGAGCAGTTCTTC.